Sequencing of this T cell receptor beta chain was carried out in a study of cytomegalovirus exposure and HLA in healthy donors. Whole-study results and caveats: Reported performance of the classifier showed diagnosis of cytomegalovirus status with high specificity and sensitivity.

J gave up 2 bases and V 0 bases, and 15 bases lay outside the gene matches. The CDR3 has 19 amino acids. The germline CDR1 and CDR2 sequences are SEHNR and FQNEAQ (reference sequence). In this sample, this clone turned up a few times. Antigen specificity is unknown. With 60 Vbeta and 13 Jbeta primers, the PCR was carried out. Generated by immunoSEQ multiplex PCR, the TCRdb table keeps only in-frame clones and is missing some. The data contain 130,000 or so clones, approximately 72% of them singletons. The sequence was obtained from a man aged 18 to 29 in good health and CMV-seronegative. The specimen was PBMCs. This chain joins TRBV7-9 and TRBJ1-2; 7 positions match TRBD1. The CDR3 loop is CASSLASSMWGTANYGYTF. In nucleotides, the CDR3 is TGTGCCAGCAGCTTAGCCAGCTCTATGTGGGGGACAGCAAACTATGGCTACACCTTC. The full variable domain, completed using reference TRBV7-9 and TRBJ1-2, is DTGVSQNPRHKITKRGQNVTFRCDPISEHNRLYWYRQTLGQGPEFLTYFQNEAQLEKSRLLSDRFSAERPKGSFSTLEIQRTEQGDSAMYLCASSLASSMWGTANYGYTFGSGTRLTVV.